This T cell receptor beta chain was recovered during a study of vaccination effects on CD4 cells after COVID-19 (dated by TCRdb to 2021 to 2024). Turning to the overall study: Participants received two doses of either the BNT162b2 or the mRNA-1273 mRNA SARS-CoV-2 vaccine. In two convalescent patients, pre-vaccine samples were collected 16 days and one week ahead of the first dose, 142 and 148 days after COVID-19 diagnosis. SARS-CoV-2 spike-specific CD4+ TCR repertoires were compared before and after mRNA vaccination in COVID-19 convalescent patients and in infection-naive vaccine recipients. A total of 10 COVID-19 convalescent patients and several SARS-CoV-2-naive healthy vaccine recipients were included in the full study. Cultures from other donors in the study were sequenced using the Oncomine TCR Beta short-read assay on an Illumina iSeq 100. Summary of the overall study and its limitations: Only a small number of convalescent patients were included, and no early post-infection timepoints were available, which limited the study. For convalescent patients, new clones induced by the vaccine made up most of the post-vaccine spike-reactive repertoire, and these new clones were largely distinct from the clones induced by infection. Marked clonal contraction was observed in both infection-induced and vaccine-induced clones at late post-vaccination timepoints, consistent with waning T cell responses.

To identify antigen-specific CD4+ T cell clonotypes by their expansion, the ViraFEST assay first stimulated PBMC with viral peptide pools and then applied TCR sequencing. After approximately 11 days of culture, CD4+ T cells were isolated with the EasySep CD4+ T cell isolation kit. Convalescent patients had PCR-confirmed SARS-CoV-2 infection between March and December 2020, before Alpha, Beta and Delta variants emerged in the United States. Roughly 2.1 million PBMC per well were cultured in IMDM with around 5% human AB serum, about 9.4 IU/ml IL-2 and gentamicin, plus 10 ug/ml peptides. An HIV-1 Nef peptide pool was used as the negative control culture condition. On days 3 and 7, half of the culture medium was replaced with fresh IL-2-containing medium. Unless noted otherwise, every peptide stimulation condition was grown in triplicate wells. Using Ficoll-Paque Plus gradient centrifugation, PBMC were separated from whole blood and then either used fresh or cryopreserved at -140C. The QIAamp micro DNA kit was used to extract genomic DNA from the cultured CD4+ T cells.

Of note for this clone: Its antigen target is currently unknown. There are no base qualities to consult, and no much larger clone falls within one base.

Taken from cysteine to phenylalanine, the CDR3 has 14 residues. Solely the CDR3 DNA is kept, with 42 bases framed from the first base. The CDR1 and CDR2 encoded by the germline V gene are SGHAT and FQNNGV. The V end loses 1 base and the J end loses 2 bases, and a stretch of 8 bases separates them. Receptor libraries were prepared by the immunoSEQ multiplex PCR assay. DNA from the cultured and isolated CD4+ T cells underwent TCR beta CDR3 sequencing. The study's processing was this. Non-productive TCR sequences were discarded, and reads were trimmed to the CDR3 region, with only CDR3s of 7 or more amino acids retained. The MANAFEST web app was used to pick out antigen-specific clonotypes by comparing their expansion in peptide wells with that in reference cultures. For clones to be considered positive, expansion at FDR<0.05 versus reference and all other wells, an odds ratio above 5, and a frequency above 0.1% in two replicate wells were required. Clonotypes significantly expanded in SARS-CoV-2 spike wells and in at least one common cold coronavirus spike condition were defined as cross-reactive. CDR3 similarity was assessed by Levenshtein distance using the stringdist R package, and unrooted trees were constructed with ape in R 3.6.1. TCRdb limited this immuneACCESS table to in-frame rearrangements with V and J called. A share of clones is missing; checked studies link under half to unresolved V genes, and the rest is unexplained. The D gene and trimming were derived from the DNA, and the V and J assignments and clone size from that table. This sample gives 70,000 or so clones in total; around 70% of them show up just once. Under 6% of the sample is taken by the ten largest.

The V and J genes are TRBV11-2 and TRBJ1-2, with no D gene named confidently. The sequence derives from a human donor who had a prior SARS-CoV-2 infection. Specimen: CD4+ T cells from PBMCs cultured with HIV peptides, collected before COVID-19 vaccination. The cell subset or site label on this specimen signifies: HIV-1 Nef peptide pool negative control/reference culture. The DNA is as follows: TGTGCCAGCAGCTTAGCGGGCAGCAACTATGGCTACACCTTC. Its coded protein is CASSLAGSNYGYTF.